These T cell receptor beta chains were read from a single sample in a study of glioma-infiltrating T cells after dendritic cell vaccination. The method was immunoSEQ multiplex PCR; TCRdb's version includes in-frame clones alone and lacks a portion of them. The repertoire holds about 82,000 clones, roughly 90% seen once, with 3% to 3.5% in the top ten. Sequenced here: blood, sampled before dendritic cell vaccination. The receptors derive from a human donor with glioblastoma. Each CDR3 is given with its conserved first and last residue. Fields, in order: CDR3 DNA, CDR3 protein, D gene, V gene, CDR3 length, clone size, J gene. The D gene is left open where the match is weak. The size field is filled for only some rows; it gives once, few, many or a size class.

CDR3nt: TGTGCCAGCAGTGAAGGCAGCCAAGAGACCCAGTACTTC; CDR3aa: CASSEGSQETQYF; d_gene: -; v_gene: TRBV2; len: 13; abundance: -; j_gene: TRBJ2-5
CDR3nt: TGTGCCAGCAGGGACCGGGGGGCTGGAAACACCATATATTTT; CDR3aa: CASRDRGAGNTIYF; d_gene: -; v_gene: TRBV7-8; len: 14; abundance: -; j_gene: TRBJ1-3
CDR3nt: TGTGCCAGCAGCGACGGGTCAGAAGAAGCTTTCTTT; CDR3aa: CASSDGSEEAFF; d_gene: -; v_gene: TRBV11-2; len: 12; abundance: -; j_gene: TRBJ1-1
CDR3nt: TGTGCCACCAGCAGACAGGGGGCCTATGAGCAGTTCTTC; CDR3aa: CATSRQGAYEQFF; d_gene: TRBD1; v_gene: TRBV15; len: 13; abundance: -; j_gene: TRBJ2-1
CDR3nt: TGCAGTGCTAGAGATAACTCTGAAGCTTTCTTT; CDR3aa: CSARDNSEAFF; d_gene: -; v_gene: TRBV20-1; len: 11; abundance: -; j_gene: TRBJ1-1
CDR3nt: TGCGCCAGCAGCTTGGCCGGGGGGGGCAGGGGAGAGACCCAGTACTTC; CDR3aa: CASSLAGGGRGETQYF; d_gene: TRBD2; v_gene: TRBV5-1; len: 16; abundance: -; j_gene: TRBJ2-5
CDR3nt: TGTGCCAGCAGCTTAGTGGGGACAGGGAACACTGAAGCTTTCTTT; CDR3aa: CASSLVGTGNTEAFF; d_gene: TRBD1; v_gene: TRBV7-2; len: 15; abundance: -; j_gene: TRBJ1-1
CDR3nt: TGTGCCATCAGTGACACCCTGACAGGGATGGGTGGAAACACCATATATTTT; CDR3aa: CAISDTLTGMGGNTIYF; d_gene: TRBD1; v_gene: TRBV10-3; len: 17; abundance: few; j_gene: TRBJ1-3
CDR3nt: TGTGCCAGCAGTATACGGGAGGATCAGCCCCAGCATTTT; CDR3aa: CASSIREDQPQHF; d_gene: -; v_gene: TRBV2; len: 13; abundance: -; j_gene: TRBJ1-5
CDR3nt: TGTGCCTGGAGCCTTGCTGGAGGTTCTGGAAACACCATATATTTT; CDR3aa: CAWSLAGGSGNTIYF; d_gene: -; v_gene: TRBV30; len: 15; abundance: -; j_gene: TRBJ1-3
CDR3nt: TGTGCCAGCAGCTTACCGGGACAGGGGTTCTATGGCTACACCTTC; CDR3aa: CASSLPGQGFYGYTF; d_gene: TRBD1; v_gene: TRBV7-8; len: 15; abundance: -; j_gene: TRBJ1-2
CDR3nt: TGTGCCAGCAGCCCACGTAGCGGAACCAGCACAGATACGCAGTATTTT; CDR3aa: CASSPRSGTSTDTQYF; d_gene: -; v_gene: TRBV9; len: 16; abundance: few; j_gene: TRBJ2-3
CDR3nt: TGTGCCAGCAGCCAAGATCGCACTTATGGCTACACCTTC; CDR3aa: CASSQDRTYGYTF; d_gene: -; v_gene: TRBV4-2; len: 13; abundance: few; j_gene: TRBJ1-2
CDR3nt: TGTGCCAGCAGCTTAGGCACGCGGGGTTACGAGCAGTACTTC; CDR3aa: CASSLGTRGYEQYF; d_gene: -; v_gene: TRBV13; len: 14; abundance: -; j_gene: TRBJ2-7
CDR3nt: TGTGCCATCAGTGACCCTCCTGGGCAGCCCACCGGGGAGCTGTTTTTT; CDR3aa: CAISDPPGQPTGELFF; d_gene: -; v_gene: TRBV10-3; len: 16; abundance: -; j_gene: TRBJ2-2
CDR3nt: TGTGCCAGCTGCTATCGGGACACAGATACGCAGTATTTT; CDR3aa: CASCYRDTDTQYF; d_gene: -; v_gene: TRBV2; len: 13; abundance: -; j_gene: TRBJ2-3
CDR3nt: TGTGCCAGCAGCTCCGGACAGGGGAATAATGAAAAACTGTTTTTT; CDR3aa: CASSSGQGNNEKLFF; d_gene: TRBD1; v_gene: TRBV9; len: 15; abundance: few; j_gene: TRBJ1-4
CDR3nt: TGCGCCAGCAGTGAGTCGAATACACAGAATCCCGGGGAGCTGTTTTTT; CDR3aa: CASSESNTQNPGELFF; d_gene: -; v_gene: TRBV10-1; len: 16; abundance: -; j_gene: TRBJ2-2
CDR3nt: TGTGCCTGGAGCCGTCCCCACCGGGCTTTCTTT; CDR3aa: CAWSRPHRAFF; d_gene: -; v_gene: TRBV30; len: 11; abundance: -; j_gene: TRBJ1-1
CDR3nt: TGTGCCATCAGTGAGGGGGCTAACTCTGGAAACACCATATATTTT; CDR3aa: CAISEGANSGNTIYF; d_gene: -; v_gene: TRBV10-3; len: 15; abundance: -; j_gene: TRBJ1-3
CDR3nt: TGCAGCGTTGCGGTGAACACTGAAGCTTTCTTT; CDR3aa: CSVAVNTEAFF; d_gene: -; v_gene: TRBV29-1; len: 11; abundance: few; j_gene: TRBJ1-1
CDR3nt: TGTGCCACCCTGCCCGCGGGGGGGCCCAACACCGGGGAGCTGTTTTTT; CDR3aa: CATLPAGGPNTGELFF; d_gene: TRBD2; v_gene: TRBV2; len: 16; abundance: -; j_gene: TRBJ2-2
CDR3nt: TGTGCCAGCAGTGAAGGACAGAGTTTGAACACTGAAGCTTTCTTT; CDR3aa: CASSEGQSLNTEAFF; d_gene: -; v_gene: TRBV6-1; len: 15; abundance: -; j_gene: TRBJ1-1
CDR3nt: TGTGCCAGCAGTGTTGGGAGATACAATGAGCAGTTCTTC; CDR3aa: CASSVGRYNEQFF; d_gene: -; v_gene: TRBV2; len: 13; abundance: -; j_gene: TRBJ2-1